Below, one T cell receptor beta chain is given with its context. Its specificity is not known. The data derive from a study of T cells after yellow fever vaccination. Study-level findings and limits: It was a small share of clonotypes that appeared in both CD4 and CD8 compartments. Clones from primary vaccination mostly reappeared after the booster (around 96% CD4, approximately 86% CD8).

TCRdb re-analysed the 5' RACE reads in MiXCR, keeping a single row per CDR3 protein. The table records approximately 300,000 distinct CDR3 sequences, around 10% of them present only once. CDR1 is SGHNT, CDR2 YYREEE, per germline (reference sequence). The CDR3 extends over 15 amino acids. The V segment lost 0 bases and the J segment 6 bases; nucleotides outside the gene matches: 3. The sample in question was CD4+ T cells sorted from PBMCs, obtained 45 days after the yellow fever booster vaccination. The chain joins TRBV5-4 to TRBJ2-2, with TRBD1 identical over 9 bases. This sequence originates from a man between 18 and 29 years old who received the YFV17D yellow fever vaccine. The CDR3 DNA sequence: TGTGCCAGCAGCTTGGAAACAGGGGGCTCCGGGGAGCTGTTTTTT. Residues: CASSLETGGSGELFF.